The 11 T cell receptor beta chains in this list originate from one sample, sequenced in a study of blood T cell repertoires in COVID-19. Libraries were prepared by immunoSEQ multiplex PCR; TCRdb keeps only in-frame clonotypes and omits some of them. The table shows about 28,000 clones, with approximately 91% occurring only once. The specimen sequenced was peripheral blood. All receptors come from a man between 60 and 70 years old with COVID-19, enrolled during active disease.

This clone was observed a few times. The J gene is TRBJ1-5, the V gene TRBV15; unclear D gene. The CDR3 is made up of 16 amino acids. CDR1 and CDR2 from the germline V gene are LNHNV and YYDKDF (reference sequence). V lost 3 bases, J lost 3 bases, and 15 bases lay in between. The CDR3 spells CATSSPAGPNNQPQHF. In nucleotides, the CDR3 is TGTGCCACCAGCAGTCCCGCAGGTCCCAACAATCAGCCCCAGCATTTT.

This clone occurred once. The V call is TRBV27, the J call TRBJ2-7; 7 nucleotides line up with TRBD1. The CDR3 runs to 14 residues. Trimming took 5 bases from V and 0 from J; bases not matched to a gene: 4. Per the germline V gene, CDR1 is MNHEY and CDR2 is SMNVEV (reference sequence). The CDR3 protein is CASSQGVSSYEQYF. CDR3 coding DNA: TGTGCCAGCAGTCAGGGGGTGAGCTCCTACGAGCAGTACTTC.

The rearrangement joins TRBV6-2 or TRBV6-3 to TRBJ1-3; 8 nucleotides match TRBD1. Germline V gives CDR1 MNHEY, CDR2 SVGEGT. The CDR3 consists of 14 residues. Trimming cost V 4 bases and J 5 bases; bases outside gene matches: 4. The CDR3 DNA is TGTGCCAGCAGTTCCCGGGACAGGAGAAACACCATATATTTT. Residues: CASSSRDRRNTIYF.

The chain carries TRBV2 and TRBJ2-4; TRBD2 matches at 11 bases. J was trimmed by 6 bases and V by 7 bases; bases with no gene match: 2. In germline, CDR1 is SNHLY, CDR2 FYNNEI. This CDR3 comprises 13 residues. The DNA of the CDR3 is TGTGCCAGCATAGCGGGAGGGATAAACATTCAGTACTTC. Its protein is CASIAGGINIQYF. The whole variable domain, remainder taken from reference TRBV2 and TRBJ2-4, is EPEVTQTPSHQVTQMGQEVILRCVPISNHLYFYWYRQILGQKVEFLVSFYNNEISEKSEIFDDQFSVERPDGSNFTLKIRSTKLEDSAMYFCASIAGGINIQYFGAGTRLSVL.

V gene TRBV28 combines with J gene TRBJ1-4, with D maybe TRBD1 (5 bases). In germline, CDR1 is MDHEN, CDR2 SYDVKM. There are 15 residues in the CDR3. V was cut by 2 bases and J by 5 bases, with 12 bases left in between. In nucleotides, the CDR3 is TGTGCCAGCAGTTTACGGGGGAGGTTGAATGAAAAACTGTTTTTT. Its protein is CASSLRGRLNEKLFF.

The chain combines TRBV29-1 with TRBJ2-1; 8 bases map to TRBD1. The trim removed 7 bases at V and 3 bases at J, leaving 8 bases unmatched. CDR3 size: 14 residues. The germline V gene encodes CDR1 SQVTM and CDR2 ANQGSEA. CDR3 in DNA: TGCAGCGCATCGACAGGGGACTTCTACAATGAGCAGTTCTTC. Protein sequence: CSASTGDFYNEQFF.

DNA for the CDR3: TGTGCCAGCAGTTTAGGTTCTAGCGGGAGCGATGAGCAGTTCTTC. Translating it yields CASSLGSSGSDEQFF. V gene TRBV28 combines with J gene TRBJ2-1, with TRBD2 matching 10 bases. The CDR3 consists of 15 residues. The junction had 6 bases not matched to a gene; V was cut back by 2 bases and J by 8 bases. Germline CDR1 is MDHEN and CDR2 is SYDVKM.

The gene calls are TRBV27 and TRBJ2-7, with 15 nucleotides matching TRBD2. The CDR3 is made up of 17 amino acids. Trimming cost V 3 bases and J 4 bases; bases outside gene matches: 7. From germline, CDR1 is MNHEY and CDR2 SMNVEV (reference sequence). The CDR3 region is CASSLAPGTSGRYEQYF. The CDR3 DNA reads as TGTGCCAGCAGTTTGGCTCCAGGGACTAGCGGGAGGTACGAGCAGTACTTC.

The chain employs TRBV7-2 and TRBJ2-7, with TRBD1 identical over 9 bases. Per the germline V gene, CDR1 is SGHTA and CDR2 is FQGNSA. Germline trimming cut 1 base from V and 1 base from J; bases unmatched to any gene: 2. This CDR3 contains 15 residues. The CDR3 loop is CASSLVGQGSYEQYF. The CDR3 bases are TGTGCCAGCAGCTTAGTGGGACAGGGTTCCTACGAGCAGTACTTC.

The V gene is TRBV6-6, the J gene TRBJ2-1; TRBD1 is a possible D gene (6 bases). V dropped 5 bases and J dropped 0 bases, with 11 bases sitting between them. The CDR3 is 15 residues long. CDR1 is MNHNY, CDR2 SVGAGI, per germline (reference sequence). CDR3 loop: CASSTRTASYNEQFF. The CDR3, as DNA: TGTGCCAGCAGTACGCGGACAGCCTCCTACAATGAGCAGTTCTTC.

J is TRBJ2-5 and V is TRBV18, with TRBD2 matching over 7 bases. J was trimmed by 5 bases and V by 1 base; bases with no gene match: 1. Germline V gene lookup returns CDR1 KGHSH and CDR2 LQKENI. The length of the CDR3 is 13 residues. The CDR3 bases are TGTGCCAGCTCACCACTGCGGGGGGAGACCCAGTACTTC. Its protein is CASSPLRGETQYF.